These T cell receptor beta chains were read from a single sample in a study of vaccination and CD4 T cells after COVID-19. TCRdb re-derived calls from the PCR reads in MiXCR, one entry per CDR3 protein. The table lists 15,000 to 20,000 distinct CDR3 sequences, about 40% of them singletons. These receptors' antigens are unknown. The sample consisted of CD4+ T cells from blood, cultured in vitro, taken before SARS-CoV-2 vaccination. Receptors originate from a human donor who had recovered from COVID-19. Both conserved end residues are part of each CDR3. Each record gives: D gene, clone size, J gene, V gene, CDR3 protein, CDR3 DNA. D genes are given only for firm matches. Clone sizes are given selectively: once, few, many, or a class where the clone is expanded.

d_gene: .; abundance: .; j_gene: TRBJ1-6; v_gene: TRBV30; CDR3aa: CAWSVSGSPLHF; CDR3nt: TGTGCCTGGAGTGTATCGGGGTCACCCCTCCACTTT
d_gene: .; abundance: .; j_gene: TRBJ2-3; v_gene: TRBV5-4; CDR3aa: CASSLEQGTDTQYF; CDR3nt: TGTGCCAGCAGCTTAGAACAGGGAACAGATACGCAGTATTTT
d_gene: TRBD1; abundance: .; j_gene: TRBJ1-5; v_gene: TRBV20-1; CDR3aa: CSAYQQGAPAQPQHF; CDR3nt: TGCAGTGCTTATCAACAGGGGGCTCCAGCTCAGCCCCAGCATTTT
d_gene: .; abundance: once; j_gene: TRBJ2-5; v_gene: TRBV7-9; CDR3aa: CASSLWQGETQYF; CDR3nt: TGTGCCAGCAGCTTATGGCAGGGAGAGACCCAGTATTTC
d_gene: .; abundance: .; j_gene: TRBJ2-2; v_gene: TRBV5-4; CDR3aa: CASSRTARTGELFF; CDR3nt: TGTGCCAGCAGCCGTACCGCAAGGACCGGGGAGCTGTTTTTT
d_gene: TRBD1; abundance: .; j_gene: TRBJ2-1; v_gene: TRBV19; CDR3aa: CASSTTQGAEQFF; CDR3nt: TGTGCCAGTAGTACCACACAGGGGGCCGAGCAGTTCTTC
d_gene: TRBD1; abundance: .; j_gene: TRBJ2-3; v_gene: TRBV20-1; CDR3aa: CSAVGHRGATDTQYF; CDR3nt: TGCAGTGCCGTAGGACACAGGGGAGCCACAGATACGCAGTATTTT
d_gene: TRBD1; abundance: once; j_gene: TRBJ1-5; v_gene: TRBV27; CDR3aa: CASGFGDRVDQPQHF; CDR3nt: TGTGCCAGCGGTTTTGGGGACAGGGTCGATCAGCCCCAGCATTTT
d_gene: .; abundance: few; j_gene: TRBJ1-2; v_gene: TRBV5-4; CDR3aa: CASSLPDLYGYTF; CDR3nt: TGTGCCAGCAGCTTACCTGATCTCTATGGCTACACCTTC
d_gene: .; abundance: .; j_gene: TRBJ1-5; v_gene: TRBV24-1; CDR3aa: CATSDSLQNQPQHF; CDR3nt: TGTGCCACCAGTGATTCCCTACAGAATCAGCCCCAGCATTTT
d_gene: .; abundance: .; j_gene: TRBJ1-2; v_gene: TRBV27; CDR3aa: CASSYARTNYGYTF; CDR3nt: TGTGCCAGCAGTTATGCCAGAACGAACTATGGCTACACCTTC
d_gene: .; abundance: few; j_gene: TRBJ1-6; v_gene: TRBV20-1; CDR3aa: CSARDSRENSYNSPLHF; CDR3nt: TGCAGTGCTAGAGATAGCAGGGAGAACTCCTATAATTCACCCCTCCACTTT
d_gene: .; abundance: few; j_gene: TRBJ2-5; v_gene: TRBV5-1; CDR3aa: CASSSPTGQETQYF; CDR3nt: TGCGCCAGCAGCTCACCGACGGGACAAGAGACCCAGTACTTC
d_gene: .; abundance: .; j_gene: TRBJ1-2; v_gene: TRBV5-1; CDR3aa: CASSREGANYGYTF; CDR3nt: TGCGCCAGCAGCAGGGAGGGAGCTAACTATGGCTACACCTTC
d_gene: .; abundance: .; j_gene: TRBJ2-1; v_gene: TRBV19; CDR3aa: CASSIAQGIGYNEQFF; CDR3nt: TGTGCCAGTAGTATAGCCCAGGGGATAGGCTACAATGAGCAGTTCTTC
d_gene: TRBD1; abundance: .; j_gene: TRBJ2-3; v_gene: TRBV29-1; CDR3aa: CSADRSTDTQYF; CDR3nt: TGCAGTGCGGACAGGAGCACAGATACGCAGTATTTT
d_gene: .; abundance: .; j_gene: TRBJ1-2; v_gene: TRBV10-2; CDR3aa: CASTPGQAYGYTF; CDR3nt: TGCGCCAGCACCCCGGGACAAGCCTATGGCTACACCTTC
d_gene: .; abundance: .; j_gene: TRBJ2-7; v_gene: TRBV5-1; CDR3aa: CASSLGGANRYEQYF; CDR3nt: TGCGCCAGCAGCTTAGGGGGGGCAAACCGGTACGAGCAGTACTTC
d_gene: TRBD2; abundance: few; j_gene: TRBJ2-7; v_gene: TRBV6-5; CDR3aa: CASSYGGLAGRRDEQYF; CDR3nt: TGTGCCAGCAGTTACGGAGGTCTAGCGGGGAGAAGAGATGAGCAGTACTTC
d_gene: TRBD2; abundance: .; j_gene: TRBJ2-2; v_gene: TRBV7-2; CDR3aa: CASSLARGSPAGELFF; CDR3nt: TGTGCCAGCAGCTTAGCGCGGGGGTCTCCAGCCGGGGAGCTGTTTTTT
d_gene: TRBD1; abundance: .; j_gene: TRBJ1-4; v_gene: TRBV20-1; CDR3aa: CSARDPRGEAEKLFF; CDR3nt: TGCAGTGCTAGAGATCCCAGGGGGGAGGCAGAAAAACTGTTTTTT
d_gene: .; abundance: few; j_gene: TRBJ1-1; v_gene: TRBV9; CDR3aa: CATYGGASTEAFF; CDR3nt: TGTGCCACCTACGGAGGGGCGAGCACTGAAGCTTTCTTT
d_gene: TRBD1; abundance: once; j_gene: TRBJ1-1; v_gene: TRBV19; CDR3aa: CASSAPGQGNTEAFF; CDR3nt: TGTGCCAGTAGTGCGCCGGGACAGGGGAACACTGAAGCTTTCTTT
d_gene: .; abundance: few; j_gene: TRBJ1-5; v_gene: TRBV6-1; CDR3aa: CASIAQTGQPQHF; CDR3nt: TGTGCCAGCATTGCACAAACTGGTCAGCCCCAGCATTTT
d_gene: TRBD1; abundance: .; j_gene: TRBJ1-1; v_gene: TRBV5-1; CDR3aa: CASRPGQVNTEAFF; CDR3nt: TGCGCCAGCAGACCGGGACAGGTGAACACTGAAGCTTTCTTT
d_gene: TRBD1; abundance: .; j_gene: TRBJ1-1; v_gene: TRBV5-1; CDR3aa: CASSPGTGSEAFF; CDR3nt: TGCGCCAGCAGCCCAGGGACAGGGAGTGAAGCTTTCTTT
d_gene: TRBD2; abundance: few; j_gene: TRBJ2-7; v_gene: TRBV7-3; CDR3aa: CASSLLAGNEQYF; CDR3nt: TGTGCCAGCAGCTTACTAGCGGGTAACGAGCAGTACTTC
d_gene: .; abundance: few; j_gene: TRBJ2-1; v_gene: TRBV6-2/TRBV6-3; CDR3aa: CASREGRGGMNEQFF; CDR3nt: TGTGCCAGCAGGGAGGGCAGGGGCGGAATGAATGAGCAGTTCTTC
d_gene: TRBD1; abundance: few; j_gene: TRBJ2-7; v_gene: TRBV6-1; CDR3aa: CASSEPGQGKYEQYF; CDR3nt: TGTGCCAGCAGTGAGCCAGGACAGGGGAAATACGAGCAGTACTTC
d_gene: TRBD1; abundance: .; j_gene: TRBJ1-2; v_gene: TRBV14; CDR3aa: CASSQGAGGDYGYTF; CDR3nt: TGTGCCAGCAGCCAAGGCGCAGGGGGCGACTATGGCTACACCTTC
d_gene: TRBD1; abundance: few; j_gene: TRBJ2-7; v_gene: TRBV6-1; CDR3aa: CASSRGQGASAKYF; CDR3nt: TGTGCCAGCAGCCGAGGACAGGGTGCCTCTGCGAAGTACTTC
d_gene: .; abundance: .; j_gene: TRBJ2-3; v_gene: TRBV18; CDR3aa: CASSQTQVTRTDTQYF; CDR3nt: TGTGCCAGCTCACAAACACAGGTTACTCGCACAGATACGCAGTATTTT
d_gene: TRBD2; abundance: .; j_gene: TRBJ2-3; v_gene: TRBV2; CDR3aa: CASRSPLAGVGGTGTDTQYF; CDR3nt: TGTGCCAGCAGAAGTCCACTAGCGGGAGTAGGAGGGACGGGCACAGATACGCAGTATTTT
d_gene: .; abundance: .; j_gene: TRBJ1-1; v_gene: TRBV6-1; CDR3aa: CAISEGPNLNTEAFF; CDR3nt: TGTGCCATCAGTGAGGGGCCCAATCTGAACACTGAAGCTTTCTTT
d_gene: .; abundance: few; j_gene: TRBJ1-2; v_gene: TRBV6-2/TRBV6-3; CDR3aa: CASSYSKTHRDYGYTF; CDR3nt: TGTGCCAGCAGTTACTCGAAGACACACAGGGACTATGGCTACACCTTC
d_gene: .; abundance: few; j_gene: TRBJ2-3; v_gene: TRBV7-8; CDR3aa: CASSLSGESTDTQYF; CDR3nt: TGTGCCAGCAGCTTATCCGGGGAAAGCACAGATACGCAGTATTTT
d_gene: .; abundance: .; j_gene: TRBJ2-3; v_gene: TRBV20-1; CDR3aa: CSARPHRLGRTDTQYF; CDR3nt: TGCAGTGCTAGACCGCACCGACTAGGCCGCACAGATACGCAGTATTTT
d_gene: .; abundance: .; j_gene: TRBJ1-1; v_gene: TRBV7-8; CDR3aa: CASSVITGINTEAFF; CDR3nt: TGTGCCAGCAGCGTGATTACAGGGATCAACACTGAAGCTTTCTTT
d_gene: .; abundance: few; j_gene: TRBJ2-4; v_gene: TRBV28; CDR3aa: CASSPTGAKNIQYF; CDR3nt: TGTGCCAGCAGCCCTACAGGAGCCAAAAACATTCAGTACTTC
d_gene: .; abundance: few; j_gene: TRBJ2-2; v_gene: TRBV6-2/TRBV6-3; CDR3aa: CASSSSEDTGELFF; CDR3nt: TGTGCCAGCAGTTCTAGCGAGGACACCGGGGAGCTGTTTTTT
d_gene: .; abundance: .; j_gene: TRBJ1-1; v_gene: TRBV27; CDR3aa: CASKTLGPLNTEAFF; CDR3nt: TGTGCCAGCAAAACCTTAGGACCCTTGAACACTGAAGCTTTCTTT
d_gene: .; abundance: few; j_gene: TRBJ1-2; v_gene: TRBV20-1; CDR3aa: CSARVDTDTF; CDR3nt: TGCAGTGCTAGAGTGGACACCGACACCTTC
d_gene: .; abundance: .; j_gene: TRBJ2-2; v_gene: TRBV6-1; CDR3aa: CASSRRTQNTGELFF; CDR3nt: TGTGCCAGCAGTAGGAGGACCCAGAACACCGGGGAGCTGTTTTTT
d_gene: TRBD1; abundance: .; j_gene: TRBJ1-2; v_gene: TRBV19; CDR3aa: CASSRRAGQETNYGYTF; CDR3nt: TGTGCCAGTAGCCGACGAGCGGGACAGGAGACTAACTATGGCTACACCTTC
d_gene: TRBD1; abundance: .; j_gene: TRBJ2-1; v_gene: TRBV11-1; CDR3aa: CASRGQNSYNEQFF; CDR3nt: TGTGCCAGCCGGGGACAGAACTCCTACAATGAGCAGTTCTTC
d_gene: TRBD2; abundance: .; j_gene: TRBJ2-1; v_gene: TRBV14; CDR3aa: CASRSSGRDNEQFF; CDR3nt: TGTGCCAGCCGATCTAGCGGGAGGGACAATGAGCAGTTCTTC
d_gene: TRBD1; abundance: .; j_gene: TRBJ1-2; v_gene: TRBV7-2; CDR3aa: CASSTRTGESGYIF; CDR3nt: TGTGCCAGCAGCACACGGACAGGGGAAAGTGGCTACATCTTC
d_gene: .; abundance: few; j_gene: TRBJ2-7; v_gene: TRBV7-2; CDR3aa: CASSPGSEQYF; CDR3nt: TGTGCCAGCAGCCCGGGGTCCGAGCAGTACTTC
d_gene: .; abundance: .; j_gene: TRBJ2-2; v_gene: TRBV3-1; CDR3aa: CASSQTGYTGELFF; CDR3nt: TGTGCCAGCAGCCAGACAGGTTACACCGGGGAGCTGTTTTTT
d_gene: TRBD1; abundance: few; j_gene: TRBJ2-7; v_gene: TRBV11-3; CDR3aa: CASRVGQGDNEQYF; CDR3nt: TGTGCCAGCAGGGTGGGACAGGGGGACAACGAGCAGTACTTC
d_gene: .; abundance: .; j_gene: TRBJ1-5; v_gene: TRBV27; CDR3aa: CASSSLPQGNSNQPQHF; CDR3nt: TGTGCCAGCAGTTCTTTGCCACAGGGAAATAGCAATCAGCCCCAGCATTTT
d_gene: .; abundance: few; j_gene: TRBJ1-2; v_gene: TRBV20-1; CDR3aa: CSARDRVAGTNYGYTF; CDR3nt: TGCAGTGCTAGAGATAGGGTCGCAGGGACTAACTATGGCTACACCTTC
d_gene: .; abundance: .; j_gene: TRBJ1-2; v_gene: TRBV10-2; CDR3aa: CASSEGDGTNYGYTF; CDR3nt: TGCGCCAGCAGTGAGGGGGACGGAACTAACTATGGCTACACCTTC
d_gene: .; abundance: .; j_gene: TRBJ2-4; v_gene: TRBV28; CDR3aa: CATQRQAIQYF; CDR3nt: TGTGCCACTCAGAGACAGGCCATTCAGTACTTC
d_gene: .; abundance: .; j_gene: TRBJ1-6; v_gene: TRBV19; CDR3aa: CASSKGQSNSPLHF; CDR3nt: TGTGCCAGTAGTAAGGGGCAGAGTAATTCACCCCTCCACTTT
d_gene: .; abundance: few; j_gene: TRBJ1-1; v_gene: TRBV10-3; CDR3aa: CAIKGLRGTEAFF; CDR3nt: TGTGCCATCAAGGGACTCCGGGGCACTGAAGCTTTCTTT
d_gene: TRBD1; abundance: few; j_gene: TRBJ1-5; v_gene: TRBV10-3; CDR3aa: CAISDRDRGDQPQHF; CDR3nt: TGTGCCATCAGTGACCGAGACAGGGGCGATCAGCCCCAGCATTTT
d_gene: TRBD1; abundance: .; j_gene: TRBJ1-4; v_gene: TRBV10-3; CDR3aa: CAISESGQGVQLFF; CDR3nt: TGTGCCATCAGTGAGTCTGGGCAGGGGGTACAGCTGTTTTTT
d_gene: .; abundance: once; j_gene: TRBJ2-1; v_gene: TRBV6-1; CDR3aa: CASRPDYLNEQFF; CDR3nt: TGTGCCAGCAGACCGGACTACCTCAATGAGCAGTTCTTC